A selection of T cell receptor beta chains follows, all from one sample in a study of T-cell memory formation after mild COVID-19. TCRdb analysed the 5' RACE reads with MiXCR anew, one entry per CDR3 protein. Of tens of thousands of distinct CDR3 sequences detected, under 25% appear once; the ten largest clones hold 1.5% to 1.7%. Sequencing used PBMCs or a T cell subset sorted from them (not recorded which). Receptor source: an adult who had mild COVID-19 (a few samples of this study predate the infection). Cell type and time point are not known. The CDR3 runs from the conserved cysteine through the conserved F or W. Fields, in order: D gene, V gene, J gene, clone size, CDR3 DNA, CDR3 protein. D genes are given only for firm matches. Rows may omit the clone size; those that give it use once, few, many or a size class.

NA	TRBV29-1	TRBJ2-1	many	TGCAGCGTTGGTGTGATAACCAATGAGCAGTTCTTC	CSVGVITNEQFF
NA	TRBV5-1	TRBJ1-1	many	TGCGCCAGCAGCTTGGTGGCTTCGTCCGAGGACACTGAAGCTTTCTTT	CASSLVASSEDTEAFF
NA	TRBV20-1	TRBJ2-6	few	TGCAGTGCTAGGAAAGGGGGGGCTAACAACGTCCTGACTTTC	CSARKGGANNVLTF
TRBD2	TRBV28	TRBJ2-7	many	TGTGCCAGCAGTTTCCAGGGAGGGTCCTACGAGCAGTACTTC	CASSFQGGSYEQYF
NA	TRBV12-3/TRBV12-4	TRBJ1-2	many	TGTGCCAGCACCGCGGATGGCTATGGCTACACCTTC	CASTADGYGYTF
NA	TRBV5-5	TRBJ1-2	many	TGTGCCAGCAGCTTATCAGAGGACTATGGCTACACCTTC	CASSLSEDYGYTF
NA	TRBV20-1	TRBJ2-1	many	TGCAGTGCTAAGAGCGGGCGCTCCTACAATGAGCAGTTCTTC	CSAKSGRSYNEQFF
TRBD2	TRBV5-1	TRBJ2-3	many	TGCGCCAGCAGCCCCCAACCGGGACTAGGGGTAGATACGCAGTATTTT	CASSPQPGLGVDTQYF
NA	TRBV12-3/TRBV12-4	TRBJ1-6	NA	TGTGCCAGCAGTTTAGCCCTTTTCGAGGGAAGATCCTATAATTCACCCCTCCACTTT	CASSLALFEGRSYNSPLHF
NA	TRBV5-6	TRBJ2-1	many	TGTGCCAGCAGCTTGGTGTTTCGACTAAACAATGAGCAGTTCTTC	CASSLVFRLNNEQFF
NA	TRBV6-2/TRBV6-3	TRBJ2-7	many	TGTGCCAGCAGCAACTACAGGGTTCTTAACGAGCAGTACTTC	CASSNYRVLNEQYF
NA	TRBV19	TRBJ1-3	NA	TGTGCCAGTAGTTGGCAGGACGACTCTGGAAACACCATATATTTT	CASSWQDDSGNTIYF
TRBD1	TRBV6-1	TRBJ1-5	many	TGTGCCAGCAGGTGGGACAGCCGCAATCAGCCCCAGCATTTT	CASRWDSRNQPQHF
NA	TRBV7-7	TRBJ2-2	many	TGTGCCAGCAGCTTAGTTGTTGGGGGTTTGGACACCGGGGAGCTGTTTTTT	CASSLVVGGLDTGELFF
NA	TRBV12-3/TRBV12-4	TRBJ2-5	NA	TGTGCCAGCAGCTCCACCGACAGGCAAGAGACCCAGTACTTC	CASSSTDRQETQYF
NA	TRBV6-2/TRBV6-3	TRBJ2-1	medium-sized	TGTGCCAGCAGTTCCCCGGGGCAACCCAGAGATAATGAGCAGTTCTTC	CASSSPGQPRDNEQFF
NA	TRBV12-3/TRBV12-4	TRBJ1-2	NA	TGTGCCAGCAGTTCGGACGCCGGGGACTATGGCTACACCTTC	CASSSDAGDYGYTF
NA	TRBV12-3/TRBV12-4	TRBJ2-6	many	TGTGCCAGCAGTTTAGTCGGGAGAGGGTACTCTGGGGCCAACGTCCTGACTTTC	CASSLVGRGYSGANVLTF
TRBD1	TRBV12-3/TRBV12-4	TRBJ1-1	many	TGTGCCAGCAGTGGGCGGGACAGGGGCATACGGGCTTTCTTT	CASSGRDRGIRAFF
TRBD1	TRBV9	TRBJ1-1	many	TGTGCCAGCAGCCCCGGACAGGGGGGACCGAACACTGAAGCTTTCTTT	CASSPGQGGPNTEAFF
NA	TRBV6-2/TRBV6-3	TRBJ2-6	many	TGTGCCAGCAGTTACGACGGGTCTGGGGCCAACGTCCTGACTTTC	CASSYDGSGANVLTF
NA	TRBV7-3	TRBJ1-2	many	TGTGCCAGCAGCTTAGACGGGGTCCGCTACACCTTC	CASSLDGVRYTF
NA	TRBV20-1	TRBJ2-2	medium-sized	TGCAGTGCTAGAAAGGAGGGTAACACCGGGGAGCTGTTTTTT	CSARKEGNTGELFF
TRBD1	TRBV3-1	TRBJ1-2	many	TGTGCCAGCAGCCAAGTTCTGGTGACAGGGTTGCATGGCTACACCTTC	CASSQVLVTGLHGYTF
NA	TRBV24-1	TRBJ2-5	NA	TGTGCCACCAGCGGATGGGGGGAGGAAGAGACCCAGTACTTC	CATSGWGEEETQYF
TRBD2	TRBV7-9	TRBJ2-7	medium-sized	TGTGCCAGCAGCTCTCGTAGGGCGGGAGCCTACGAGCAGTACTTC	CASSSRRAGAYEQYF
NA	TRBV12-3/TRBV12-4	TRBJ2-4	NA	TGTGCCAGCAGTTTAGTGGAGACCGGATACCAGTACTTC	CASSLVETGYQYF
NA	TRBV12-3/TRBV12-4	TRBJ1-5	many	TGTGCCAGCATCGCTGATGGGTATCAGCCCCAGCATTTT	CASIADGYQPQHF
NA	TRBV18	TRBJ1-2	many	TGTGCCAGCTCACCCTTTCCAGGGGTGGAGAACTATGGCTACACCTTC	CASSPFPGVENYGYTF
TRBD2	TRBV6-6	TRBJ2-7	many	TGTGCCAGCAGTTACCGGGTAGCGGGAGTAGGGTACGAGCAGTACTTC	CASSYRVAGVGYEQYF
TRBD1	TRBV7-2	TRBJ2-7	many	TGTGCCAGCAGCCCACCGGGACAGGGAGCCTACGAGCAGTACTTC	CASSPPGQGAYEQYF
TRBD1	TRBV18	TRBJ2-7	medium-sized	TGTGCCAGCTCATCAACAGGGGTTAGCGAGCAGTACTTC	CASSSTGVSEQYF
TRBD2	TRBV2	TRBJ2-3	few	TGTGCCAGCGAGGCGGGGGGGTATACGCAGTATTTT	CASEAGGYTQYF
NA	TRBV5-4	TRBJ2-5	many	TGTGCCAGCAGTCGAGATCCAGGGAAGGAGACCCAGTACTTC	CASSRDPGKETQYF
TRBD1	TRBV5-4	TRBJ2-5	NA	TGTGCCAGCAGCCATCGGTACAGGGGGGAGACCCAGTACTTC	CASSHRYRGETQYF
NA	TRBV7-2	TRBJ1-2	many	TGTGCCAGCAGCTCTAAACAGGGTTTTGGGGATGGCTACACCTTC	CASSSKQGFGDGYTF
NA	TRBV5-4	TRBJ2-2	many	TGTGCCAGCAGAACTTTCCCCGGGGAGCTGTTTTTT	CASRTFPGELFF
NA	TRBV29-1	TRBJ2-5	medium-sized	TGCAGCGTTGAAGAGCCCATCCCGGGGGCAGTCCAAGAGACCCAGTACTTC	CSVEEPIPGAVQETQYF